The 26 T cell receptor beta chains below were found in one sample sequenced in a study of long-term antiretroviral therapy in people with HIV. The authors ran the immunoSEQ assay, v3.0, at survey level. Repertoires were generated with immunoSEQ multiplex PCR, while TCRdb's copy carries only in-frame clones and drops some. The sample holds 30,000 to 40,000 clones; about 85% are singletons and the top ten take under 15%. Source: unsorted PBMCs, taken 1.1 years after starting antiretroviral therapy. The source is a man between 18 and 35 years old with HIV.

The V gene is TRBV4-2, the J gene TRBJ2-7; D may be TRBD1 (6 bases). In germline, CDR1 is LGHNA, CDR2 YNFKEQ. The CDR3 consists of 12 residues. V was trimmed by 0 bases and J by 11 bases, leaving 11 bases between them. The DNA for the CDR3 is TGTGCCAGCAGCCAAGATGGAAAGGGGGAGTACTTC. Its protein product is CASSQDGKGEYF.

This clone came up once. The gene calls are TRBV30 and TRBJ1-2; 8 positions match TRBD1. Germline V CDR1 and CDR2: GTSNPN, SVGIG (reference sequence). This CDR3 is built from 18 residues. V dropped 3 bases and J dropped 5; count of bases not matched to a gene: 20. The CDR3 coding sequence is TGTGCCTGGAGAACCTACGGGACAGGAGAAATTTGGATTTATGGCTACACCTTC. Amino acids: CAWRTYGTGEIWIYGYTF.

The genes are TRBV4-1 and TRBJ2-6; D not certain. Per germline, CDR1 MGHRA and CDR2 YSYEKL. This CDR3 has 16 amino acids. The V gene lost 0 bases and the J gene lost 0 bases, with 6 bases spanning the gap. CDR3 nucleotide sequence: TGCGCCAGCAGCCAAGATAAGGGCTCTGGGGCCAACGTCCTGACTTTC. Protein sequence: CASSQDKGSGANVLTF.

The chain joins TRBV7-2 to TRBJ2-5; 9 bases map to TRBD1. Germline V gene lookup returns CDR1 SGHTA and CDR2 FQGNSA. This CDR3 has 16 amino acids. V trimming: 2 bases; J trimming: 5 bases; junction bases outside the gene matches: 9. CDR3 sequence: CASSLSPGQGEETQYF. The CDR3 region has the DNA TGTGCCAGCAGCTTAAGTCCGGGACAGGGTGAGGAGACCCAGTACTTC.

J is TRBJ2-1 and V is TRBV2, with D uncertain. This CDR3 spans 12 amino acids. Germline values: CDR1 SNHLY, CDR2 FYNNEI. The V end lost 8 bases, the J end lost 0 bases, and 5 bases lay between the germline ends. CDR3 protein: CASQDSYNEQFF. CDR3 nucleotides: TGTGCCAGCCAAGACTCCTACAATGAGCAGTTCTTC.

This clone was seen a handful of times. The gene calls are TRBV6-4 and TRBJ2-7; D remains ambiguous. Germline values: CDR1 MRHNA, CDR2 SNTAGT. This CDR3 has 14 residues. Trimming removed 3 bases at V and 0 bases at J, with 9 bases between. The CDR3 DNA reads TGTGCCAGCAGTGAGGACCCGAGCTCCTACGAGCAGTACTTC. Amino acid sequence: CASSEDPSSYEQYF.

The genes are TRBV5-1 and TRBJ2-7; 9 nucleotides agree with TRBD1. V lost 4 bases, J lost 3 bases, and 11 bases stayed unmatched. Germline CDR1 SGHRS, CDR2 YFSETQ. This CDR3 spans 16 amino acids. The CDR3, as DNA: TGCGCCAGCAGCGGGGTTTCGGGACAGGGTGGCTACGAGCAGTACTTC. Translation: CASSGVSGQGGYEQYF.

J is TRBJ1-5 and V is TRBV15; possibly TRBD1 for D (5 bases). There are 16 residues in the CDR3. V lost 0 bases and J 2 bases, leaving 11 bases between the germline ends. Germline CDR1 reads LNHNV; CDR2 reads YYDKDF (reference sequence). This CDR3 is CATSRDPGEGNQPQHF. The CDR3 DNA reads as TGTGCCACCAGCAGAGATCCGGGGGAGGGCAATCAGCCCCAGCATTTT.

The chain combines TRBV5-1 with TRBJ2-1; tentative D call: TRBD2 (7 bases). The germline gives CDR1 SGHRS, CDR2 YFSETQ. Trimming pared 4 bases from V and 8 bases from J, leaving 22 bases between. The CDR3 loop spans 16 amino acids. DNA of the CDR3: TGCGCCAGCAGCCACACCCCAAAAGGGGGAGGGGATGAGCAGTTCTTC. The encoded protein is CASSHTPKGGGDEQFF.

A single count supports this clone. The chain links TRBV2 to TRBJ2-7, with D possibly TRBD2 on 6 matching bases. The V gene's germline CDR1 is SNHLY and CDR2 FYNNEI. The V end lost 10 bases, the J end lost 0 bases, and 22 bases lay between the germline ends. The CDR3 has 16 amino acids. Written as DNA, the CDR3 is TGTGCCATCCCCGGCGGGGACCGGGACCCCTCCTACGAGCAGTACTTC. It yields the protein CAIPGGDRDPSYEQYF. Based on the CDR3 plus reference TRBV2 and TRBJ2-7, the full variable domain is EPEVTQTPSHQVTQMGQEVILRCVPISNHLYFYWYRQILGQKVEFLVSFYNNEISEKSEIFDDQFSVERPDGSNFTLKIRSTKLEDSAMYFCAIPGGDRDPSYEQYFGPGTRLTVT.

CDR3 sequence reads: CASSLTSSGNTIYF. The CDR3 coding sequence is TGTGCCAGCAGCCTCACTAGCTCTGGAAACACCATATATTTT. This rearrangement joins TRBV7-9 to TRBJ1-3; D not certain. The germline V and J ends were trimmed by 5 bases and 0 bases, with 8 bases remaining between them. This CDR3 is 14 amino acids long. Germline values: CDR1 SEHNR, CDR2 FQNEAQ (reference sequence).

The V gene is TRBV27, the J gene TRBJ1-1, with TRBD1 matching over 7 bases. Germline assignment: CDR1 MNHEY and CDR2 SMNVEV (reference sequence). This CDR3 comprises 16 residues. Trimming removed 6 bases from V and 3 bases from J; junction bases left unmatched: 13. The CDR3 here is CASRAFSGTDYTEAFF. DNA for the CDR3: TGTGCCAGCAGGGCTTTCTCTGGGACAGACTACACTGAAGCTTTCTTT.

V is TRBV7-2 and J is TRBJ1-1, with D unresolved. Trimming removed 5 bases at V and 5 bases at J, with 15 bases between. Germline V gives CDR1 SGHTA, CDR2 FQGNSA. The CDR3 runs to 14 residues. The CDR3 bases are TGTGCCAGCAGCCCCCTTGGAGGAAGGACTGAAGCTTTCTTT. This gives the protein CASSPLGGRTEAFF. Full variable domain (missing parts from reference TRBV7-2 and TRBJ1-1): GAGVSQSPSNKVTEKGKDVELRCDPISGHTALYWYRQSLGQGLEFLIYFQGNSAPDKSGLPSDRFSAERTGGSVSTLTIQRTQQEDSAVYLCASSPLGGRTEAFFGQGTRLTVV.

This chain connects TRBV19 to TRBJ2-7; 8 nucleotides align to TRBD1. Trimming removed 5 bases from V and 5 bases from J; junction bases left unmatched: 5. The germline V gene has CDR1 LNHDA and CDR2 SQIVND (reference sequence). The CDR3 sequence is 13 residues long. CDR3 amino acids: CASSPGGYNEQYF. For the CDR3, the DNA is TGTGCCAGTAGTCCAGGGGGCTATAACGAGCAGTACTTC. Full variable domain (missing parts from reference TRBV19 and TRBJ2-7): DGGITQSPKYLFRKEGQNVTLSCEQNLNHDAMYWYRQDPGQGLRLIYYSQIVNDFQKGDIAEGYSVSREKKESFPLTVTSAQKNPTAFYLCASSPGGYNEQYFGPGTRLTVT.

The V and J genes are TRBV10-3 and TRBJ2-7; maybe TRBD1 (5 bases). The CDR3 has 14 amino acids. Per the germline V gene, CDR1 is ENHRY and CDR2 is SYGVKD. V lost 6 bases and J 0 bases, leaving 12 bases between the germline ends. This CDR3 is CAIRGWQGSYEQYF. CDR3 nucleotides: TGTGCCATCAGGGGGTGGCAGGGCTCCTACGAGCAGTACTTC.

The genes are TRBV11-2 and TRBJ2-5; D is ambiguous. Trimming cost V 0 bases and J 2 bases, with 1 base left between them. This CDR3 is 12 amino acids long. CDR1 and CDR2 (germline): SGHAT, FQNNGV. CDR3 protein: CASSLEQETQYF. The DNA of the CDR3 is TGTGCCAGCAGCTTAGAACAAGAGACCCAGTACTTC.

This chain joins TRBV5-4 and TRBJ2-5, with D unresolved. CDR3 length: 15 amino acids. The V gene's germline CDR1 is SGHNT and CDR2 YYREEE (reference sequence). The V end lost 1 base, the J end lost 5 bases, and 15 bases lay between the germline ends. The CDR3 here is CASSLSTGPRETQYF. The CDR3 DNA sequence: TGTGCCAGCAGCTTGTCAACGGGCCCTCGGGAGACCCAGTACTTC.

The chain carries TRBV10-1 and TRBJ2-3; maybe TRBD1 (6 bases). CDR3 length equals 16 residues. V was shortened by 0 bases and J by 4 bases, with 14 bases between the two germline ends. Germline V lookup: CDR1 WNHNN, CDR2 SYGVQD (reference sequence). CDR3 in amino acids: CASSESGAGFADTQYF. CDR3 nucleotide sequence: TGCGCCAGCAGTGAGTCGGGGGCTGGGTTCGCAGATACGCAGTATTTT.

This chain uses TRBV28 with TRBJ2-2; D not resolved. Per germline, CDR1 MDHEN and CDR2 SYDVKM. The CDR3 has 11 amino acids. V dropped 5 bases and J dropped 8 bases, with 6 bases sitting between them. CDR3: CASSEPGELFF. The CDR3 DNA is TGTGCCAGCAGTGAGCCGGGGGAGCTGTTTTTT.

This chain joins TRBV4-3 and TRBJ2-1, with 9 bases identical to TRBD2. The CDR3 totals 13 residues. V lost 6 bases to trimming and J lost 4 bases; unmatched junction nucleotides: 1. CDR1 is LGHNA, CDR2 YSLEER, per germline. The CDR3 coding sequence is TGCGCCAGCAGTACTAGCGGGTACAATGAGCAGTTCTTC. It yields the protein CASSTSGYNEQFF.

The rearrangement links TRBV5-6 to TRBJ2-5; D uncertain. Trimming pared 2 bases from V and 2 bases from J, leaving 16 bases between. The CDR3 has 16 residues. Looked up from germline, CDR1 is SGHDT and CDR2 is YYEEEE. The CDR3 is CASSFESVGGQETQYF. The CDR3 nucleotides are TGTGCCAGCAGCTTCGAATCGGTAGGCGGTCAAGAGACCCAGTACTTC.

The chain uses TRBV30 and TRBJ2-7; D remains ambiguous. This CDR3 comprises 12 residues. CDR1 is GTSNPN and CDR2 is SVGIG in the germline V gene (reference sequence). V was pared by 0 bases and J by 4 bases, with 7 bases between. The CDR3 here is CAWSVSRYEQYF. CDR3 bases: TGTGCCTGGAGTGTATCCCGGTACGAGCAGTACTTC.

The chain carries TRBV4-2 and TRBJ1-2; D uncertain. With 0 bases removed from V and 2 bases from J, the gap between germline ends came to 7 bases. This CDR3 comprises 14 residues. CDR1 and CDR2 from the germline V gene are LGHNA and YNFKEQ. CDR3 DNA: TGTGCCAGCAGCCAAGAGACGGCGAACTATGGCTACACCTTC. Its translation: CASSQETANYGYTF.

The rearrangement uses TRBV7-9 and TRBJ1-2; 7 nucleotides match TRBD1. V trimming: 5 bases; J trimming: 5 bases; junction bases outside the gene matches: 8. This CDR3 region has 14 residues. CDR1 and CDR2 (germline): SEHNR, FQNEAQ (reference sequence). The CDR3 reads CASSPTGWGYGYTF. The CDR3 DNA reads as TGTGCCAGCAGCCCGACAGGGTGGGGTTATGGCTACACCTTC.

The rearrangement uses TRBV29-1 and TRBJ2-7; D unresolved. Germline V gene lookup returns CDR1 SQVTM and CDR2 ANQGSEA. Trimming shortened V by 0 bases and J by 0 bases, and 12 bases separated the two germline ends. This CDR3 contains 15 residues. Here the CDR3 DNA reads TGCAGCGTTGAAGATCAAGGCGGCAGCTCCTACGAGCAGTACTTC. It translates to CSVEDQGGSSYEQYF.

The chain joins TRBV11-2 to TRBJ2-7, with TRBD2 as a possible D gene (5 bases). This CDR3 is 17 amino acids long. Trimming stripped 2 bases from V and 2 bases from J, with 19 bases between. Germline CDR1 and CDR2: SGHAT and FQNNGV. DNA for the CDR3: TGTGCCAGCAGCTTAAGGGCTGAGGTAGCGACTCCCTACGAGCAGTACTTC. Residues: CASSLRAEVATPYEQYF. The whole variable domain, filled in from reference TRBV11-2 and TRBJ2-7, reads EAGVAQSPRYKIIEKRQSVAFWCNPISGHATLYWYQQILGQGPKLLIQFQNNGVVDDSQLPKDRFSAERLKGVDSTLKIQPAKLEDSAVYLCASSLRAEVATPYEQYFGPGTRLTVT.